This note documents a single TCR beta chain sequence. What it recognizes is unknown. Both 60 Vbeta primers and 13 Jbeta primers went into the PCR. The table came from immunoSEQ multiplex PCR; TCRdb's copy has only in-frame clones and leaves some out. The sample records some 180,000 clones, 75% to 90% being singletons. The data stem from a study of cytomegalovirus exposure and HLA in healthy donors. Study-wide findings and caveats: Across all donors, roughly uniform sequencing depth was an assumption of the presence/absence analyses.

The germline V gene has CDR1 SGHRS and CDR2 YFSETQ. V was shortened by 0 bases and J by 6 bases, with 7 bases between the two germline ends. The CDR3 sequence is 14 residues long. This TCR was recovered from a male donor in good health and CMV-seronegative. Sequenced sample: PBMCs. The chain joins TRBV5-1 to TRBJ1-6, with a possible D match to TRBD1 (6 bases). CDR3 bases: TGCGCCAGCAGCTTGGTACAGGGTAATTCACCCCTCCACTTT. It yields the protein CASSLVQGNSPLHF.